The 18 T cell receptor beta chains listed next were all sequenced from one sample in a study of cytomegalovirus exposure and HLA in healthy donors. The PCR made use of 60 Vbeta and 13 Jbeta primers. The protocol was immunoSEQ multiplex PCR, while the TCRdb copy is restricted to in-frame clones and leaves out a portion. Of some 80,000 clones listed, under 65% are singletons. The sequencing sample was made of PBMCs. The receptors here all came from a male donor in good health and CMV-seropositive.

The table lists this clone with a few counts. The V gene is TRBV6-1, the J gene TRBJ1-5; tentative D call: TRBD1 (5 bases). Germline CDR1 reads MNHNS; CDR2 reads SASEGT. This CDR3 has 13 amino acids. V lost 3 bases and J lost 4, with 7 bases in between. CDR3 residues: CASSEGGNQPQHF. Written as DNA, the CDR3 is TGTGCCAGCAGTGAGGGGGGGAATCAGCCCCAGCATTTT.

This clone was counted once. This chain links TRBV30 with TRBJ1-1, with D perhaps matching TRBD1 (5 bases). CDR3 size: 17 residues. Per germline, CDR1 GTSNPN and CDR2 SVGIG (reference sequence). Trimming removed 5 bases at V and 0 bases at J, with 22 bases between. In DNA, the CDR3 is TGTGCCTGGTTAGCCCCCCTCAGGGTTACAATGAACACTGAAGCTTTCTTT. This encodes CAWLAPLRVTMNTEAFF.

The chain is built from TRBV13 and TRBJ1-4; D may be TRBD1 (6 bases). Germline values: CDR1 PRHDT, CDR2 FYEKMQ (reference sequence). V lost 5 bases and J 6 bases, leaving 16 bases between the germline ends. CDR3 length: 15 amino acids. CDR3: CASSAQGDGDEKLFF. The DNA for the CDR3 is TGTGCCAGCAGCGCACAGGGTGACGGGGATGAAAAACTGTTTTTT.

The chain employs TRBV30 and TRBJ2-1; 12 bases are shared with TRBD1. V lost 3 bases, J lost 0 bases, and 12 bases stayed unmatched. Germline V gene sequence: CDR1 GTSNPN, CDR2 SVGIG (reference sequence). CDR3 length: 19 residues. The CDR3 bases are TGTGCCTGGAGGCTCATCTTCGGGACAGGGGGCAGCTCCTACAATGAGCAGTTCTTC. Translating it yields CAWRLIFGTGGSSYNEQFF.

The gene calls are TRBV6-5 and TRBJ2-2; the D is unclear. This CDR3 region has 14 residues. V was clipped by 5 bases and J by 2 bases, with 9 bases between them. Germline values: CDR1 MNHEY, CDR2 SVGAGI. The CDR3 DNA reads TGTGCCAGCAGTCATGGGCCCAACACCGGGGAGCTGTTTTTT. Its protein is CASSHGPNTGELFF.

This chain links TRBV18 with TRBJ2-5; 7 nucleotides agree with TRBD2. The CDR3 covers 14 residues. Germline V gene lookup returns CDR1 KGHSH and CDR2 LQKENI. Losses at the gene ends were 3 bases for V and 4 bases for J; bases not matched to a gene: 5. The CDR3 protein is CASSPGGSLETQYF. In DNA form, the CDR3 reads TGTGCCAGCTCACCGGGGGGGAGTCTAGAGACCCAGTACTTC.

V and J are TRBV29-1 and TRBJ2-7; weak D call: TRBD1 (8 bases). The CDR3 has 15 residues. Germline values: CDR1 SQVTM, CDR2 ANQGSEA. V dropped 2 bases and J dropped 3 bases, with 17 bases sitting between them. CDR3 residues: CSVERGGTGVYEQYF. As DNA, the CDR3 is TGCAGCGTTGAAAGGGGGGGGACAGGCGTCTACGAGCAGTACTTC.

The DNA of the CDR3 is TGTGCCAGCAGCTTAGGGCGGTCGGTTAGTAGCTCCTACAATGAGCAGTTCTTC. This encodes CASSLGRSVSSSYNEQFF. The chain links TRBV7-9 to TRBJ2-1; D not certain. Germline-derived CDR1 and CDR2 are SEHNR and FQNEAQ (reference sequence). Trimming cost V 1 base and J 0 bases, with 16 bases left between them. The CDR3 consists of 18 residues. Filled out from reference TRBV7-9 and TRBJ2-1, the complete variable domain reads DTGVSQNPRHKITKRGQNVTFRCDPISEHNRLYWYRQTLGQGPEFLTYFQNEAQLEKSRLLSDRFSAERPKGSFSTLEIQRTEQGDSAMYLCASSLGRSVSSSYNEQFFGPGTRLTVL.

V is TRBV7-9 and J is TRBJ2-7; D gene unclear. Germline V gene data show CDR1 as SEHNR and CDR2 as FQNEAQ (reference sequence). The CDR3 contains 14 residues. V was pared by 1 base and J by 6 bases, with 13 bases between. The chain's CDR3 is CASSLGAQTPEQYF. CDR3 DNA: TGTGCCAGCAGCTTAGGAGCTCAAACCCCCGAGCAGTACTTC. The complete variable domain, with remaining parts taken from reference TRBV7-9 and TRBJ2-7, reads DTGVSQNPRHKITKRGQNVTFRCDPISEHNRLYWYRQTLGQGPEFLTYFQNEAQLEKSRLLSDRFSAERPKGSFSTLEIQRTEQGDSAMYLCASSLGAQTPEQYFGPGTRLTVT.

The gene calls are TRBV28 and TRBJ2-1, with TRBD1 as a possible D gene (6 bases). The CDR3 has 13 residues. Deletions cut 3 bases from V and 12 bases from J, with 15 bases between. CDR1 and CDR2 from the germline V gene are MDHEN and SYDVKM. The CDR3 DNA is TGTGCCAGCAGTTTCCCGGACAGTCGGGCGCAGTTCTTC. As protein: CASSFPDSRAQFF.

The chain combines TRBV6-1 with TRBJ1-5; D might be TRBD1 (5 bases). This CDR3 is built from 13 residues. Deletions cut 8 bases from V and 1 base from J, with 9 bases between. Germline-derived CDR1 and CDR2 are MNHNS and SASEGT. The CDR3 region is CASAGESNQPQHF. As DNA, the CDR3 is TGTGCCAGCGCGGGGGAAAGCAATCAGCCCCAGCATTTT.

This chain uses TRBV4-3 with TRBJ2-7, with D possibly TRBD1 on 6 matching bases. The CDR3 covers 16 residues. Deletions cut 1 base from V and 4 bases from J, with 17 bases between. CDR1 LGHNA and CDR2 YSLEER come from the germline V gene. CDR3 sequence reads: CASSQGGGRVGYEQYF. The CDR3 nucleotides are TGCGCCAGCAGCCAAGGAGGGGGTAGGGTTGGGTACGAGCAGTACTTC.

The chain uses TRBV15 and TRBJ1-3; a possible D gene is TRBD1 (6 bases). V shed 7 bases and J shed 4 bases, with 20 bases lying between them. The CDR3 has 16 amino acids. CDR1 and CDR2 (germline): LNHNV, YYDKDF (reference sequence). The CDR3 nucleotides read TGTGCCACCACCCAACAGGGACGGGCTTGGGGAAACACCATATATTTT. Amino acids: CATTQQGRAWGNTIYF.

The chain uses TRBV28 and TRBJ1-2, with TRBD1 matching 7 bases. The J segment lost 0 bases and the V segment lost 6 bases, leaving 4 bases of the junction unmatched. CDR1 is MDHEN, CDR2 SYDVKM, per germline. The CDR3 totals 14 residues. CDR3 protein: CASSAGGTNYGYTF. In nucleotides, the CDR3 is TGTGCCAGCAGCGCAGGGGGGACTAACTATGGCTACACCTTC.

Points on this clone: A junction boundary mismatches the germline segment, possibly from a read error. The chain recombines TRBV11-2 with TRBJ2-1; 7 nucleotides line up with TRBD2. The CDR3 has 16 amino acids. Germline V gives CDR1 SGHAT, CDR2 FQNNGV. The CDR3 region is CASSLDRDYLYNEQFF. In DNA form, the CDR3 reads TGTGCCAGCAGCCTAGATCGGGACTACCTCTACAATGAGCAGTTCTTC.

This clone has only one observation. This chain connects TRBV11-3 to TRBJ2-6, with D uncertain. The CDR3 contains 17 residues. The V end was cut by 1 base, the J end by 4 bases, with 14 bases between. CDR1 is SGHNT and CDR2 is YENEEA in the germline V gene. For the CDR3, the DNA is TGTGCCAGCAGCTTAGGTAACAGTGACCCCGGGGCCAACGTCCTGACTTTC. Amino acid sequence: CASSLGNSDPGANVLTF.

The V call is TRBV4-2, the J call TRBJ1-2; D gene ambiguous. This CDR3 is built from 12 residues. V gave up 0 bases and J gave up 6 bases, with 5 bases separating them. Looked up from germline, CDR1 is LGHNA and CDR2 is YNFKEQ. The CDR3 coding sequence is TGTGCCAGCAGCCAAGATCAGAATGGCTACACCTTC. It specifies CASSQDQNGYTF.

CDR3 sequence (DNA): TGTGCCACCAGCAGGGCTAACCCGGGACAAGCTCTCCACTTT. Protein product: CATSRANPGQALHF. The V call is TRBV15, the J call TRBJ1-6, with a possible D match to TRBD1 (6 bases). Germline V lookup: CDR1 LNHNV, CDR2 YYDKDF (reference sequence). Trimming removed 3 bases from V and 16 bases from J, with 19 bases in between. The length of the CDR3 is 14 residues.